Each of the 10 T cell receptor beta chains below was sequenced from the same sample in a study of T cells in Graves' hyperthyroidism and ophthalmopathy. RNA transcripts were the template for amplifying TCR beta CDR3 regions. The primer set for the first-round RT-PCR of the TCR CDR3 was HTBI. Each CDR3 protein is one row after TCRdb ran MiXCR on the multiplex PCR reads. Seen here are 500,000 to 750,000 distinct CDR3 sequences, around 14% observed once, and the top ten hold roughly 7%. Sequenced sample: blood. The receptors derive from a woman in her late teens or twenties with Graves' ophthalmopathy.

This clonotype was recorded at least ten times. The chain couples TRBV7-9 to TRBJ2-5; 11 bases map to TRBD2. The trim removed 2 bases at V and 5 bases at J, leaving 10 bases unmatched. The V gene's germline CDR1 is SEHNR and CDR2 FQNEAQ (reference sequence). The CDR3 covers 17 residues. CDR3 sequence reads: CASSLMALAGGGETQYF. In DNA form, the CDR3 reads TGTGCCAGCAGCTTAATGGCCCTAGCGGGAGGTGGCGAGACCCAGTACTTC.

This chain connects TRBV9 to TRBJ2-1; D possibly corresponds to TRBD1 (5 bases). CDR1 and CDR2 (germline): SGDLS, YYNGEE. V gave up 3 bases and J gave up 8 bases, with 15 bases separating them. The CDR3 totals 14 residues. CDR3 in DNA: TGTGCCAGCAGCGCGGACCTCGTGGGGCATGAGCAGTTCTTC. Its translation is CASSADLVGHEQFF.

The chain has TRBV4-1 and TRBJ2-1, with D tentatively TRBD1 or TRBD2 (6 bases each). Trimming pared 1 base from V and 5 bases from J, leaving 18 bases between. Germline V lookup: CDR1 MGHRA, CDR2 YSYEKL. The CDR3 length is 17 residues. In nucleotides, the CDR3 is TGCGCCAGCAGCCAAGGTCGGAGGGGGACGGCCGACAATGAGCAGTTCTTC. Its translation is CASSQGRRGTADNEQFF.

In this sample, this clonotype turned up a few times. The chain uses TRBV18 and TRBJ2-5; D is perhaps TRBD1 or TRBD2 (5 bases each). V dropped 1 base and J dropped 1 base, with 13 bases sitting between them. Germline V gene data show CDR1 as KGHSH and CDR2 as LQKENI. The CDR3 contains 16 residues. The CDR3 loop is CASSPQGRQRQETQYF. DNA for the CDR3: TGTGCCAGCTCACCACAAGGGAGACAGCGCCAAGAGACCCAGTACTTC.

The genes are TRBV18 and TRBJ1-1; no definite D call. From germline, CDR1 is KGHSH and CDR2 LQKENI. This CDR3 contains 13 residues. V was cut by 3 bases and J by 4 bases, with 9 bases left in between. Here the CDR3 DNA reads TGTGCCAGCTCACCCACGATGTCCACTGAAGCTTTCTTT. It is translated as CASSPTMSTEAFF.

The rearrangement uses TRBV28 and TRBJ2-5; weak D call: TRBD2 (6 bases). V dropped 5 bases and J dropped 1 base, with 8 bases sitting between them. There are 13 residues in the CDR3. Looked up from germline, CDR1 is MDHEN and CDR2 is SYDVKM. CDR3 coding DNA: TGTGCCAGCAGTCGGGACTTCCAAGAGACCCAGTACTTC. Translated, it gives CASSRDFQETQYF.

This clonotype was counted only a few times. The rearrangement uses TRBV19 and TRBJ2-7; D unresolved. CDR3 length: 14 amino acids. CDR1 LNHDA and CDR2 SQIVND come from the germline V gene (reference sequence). Trimming removed 10 bases at V and 3 bases at J, with 19 bases between. The CDR3 loop reads CATRTYKVGYEQYF. The CDR3, as DNA: TGTGCCACCAGGACGTACAAAGTCGGCTACGAGCAGTACTTC.

This clonotype showed up many times. This rearrangement joins TRBV3-1 to TRBJ2-3; a weak D match, TRBD1 (5 bases). Trimming took 1 base from V and 4 from J, leaving 12 bases between them. Germline V gene sequence: CDR1 LGHDT, CDR2 YNNKEL (reference sequence). The CDR3 totals 15 residues. CDR3 DNA sequence: TGTGCCAGCAGCCAAGGACAGACTGAGGCAGATACGCAGTATTTT. It specifies CASSQGQTEADTQYF.

The V call is TRBV25-1, the J call TRBJ1-4; TRBD1 aligns across 9 bases. Germline trimming cut 6 bases from V and 3 bases from J; bases unmatched to any gene: 11. Germline CDR1 and CDR2: MGHDK and SYGVNS. CDR3 length equals 17 residues. The CDR3 is CASSGTGQGYSNEKLFF. CDR3 bases: TGTGCCAGCAGCGGGACGGGACAGGGATACTCTAATGAAAAACTGTTTTTT.

In its sample, this clonotype was seen a few times. J is TRBJ1-1 and V is TRBV27, with 10 bases aligning to TRBD1. V lost 3 bases, J lost 4 bases, and 5 bases stayed unmatched. Germline loops: CDR1 MNHEY, CDR2 SMNVEV (reference sequence). CDR3 length: 15 amino acids. The CDR3 sequence: CASSLGWTGGTEAFF. The CDR3 region has the DNA TGTGCCAGCAGTTTGGGATGGACAGGGGGCACTGAAGCTTTCTTT.